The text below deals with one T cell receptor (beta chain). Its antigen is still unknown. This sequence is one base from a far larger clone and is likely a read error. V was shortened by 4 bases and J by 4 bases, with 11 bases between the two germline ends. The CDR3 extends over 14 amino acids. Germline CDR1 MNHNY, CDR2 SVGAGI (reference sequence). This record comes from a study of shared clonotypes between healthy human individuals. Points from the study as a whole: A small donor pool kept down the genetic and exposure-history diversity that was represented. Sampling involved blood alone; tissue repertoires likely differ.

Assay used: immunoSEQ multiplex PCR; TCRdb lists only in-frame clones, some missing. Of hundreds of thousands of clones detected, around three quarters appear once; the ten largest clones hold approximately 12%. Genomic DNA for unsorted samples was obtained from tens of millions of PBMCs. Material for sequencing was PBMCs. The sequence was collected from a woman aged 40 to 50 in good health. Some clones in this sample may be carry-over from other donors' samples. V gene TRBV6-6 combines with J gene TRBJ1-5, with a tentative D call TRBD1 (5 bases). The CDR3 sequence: CASSFGTENQPQHF. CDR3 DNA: TGTGCCAGCAGTTTCGGGACGGAGAATCAGCCCCAGCATTTT.